The 17 T cell receptor beta chains below all came from one sample that was sequenced in a study of early T cells in non-severe SARS-CoV-2 infection. TCRdb re-analysed the 5' RACE reads in MiXCR, keeping a single row per CDR3 protein. This table has around 35,000 distinct CDR3 sequences, about 6% appearing once. Sequencing input: whole blood. The receptor set was obtained from an adult who was a healthcare worker with PCR-confirmed SARS-CoV-2 infection or an uninfected control (not recorded which).

This clonotype was counted at least ten times. J is TRBJ2-7 and V is TRBV28; D unclear. In germline, CDR1 is MDHEN, CDR2 SYDVKM. V lost 2 bases to trimming and J lost 2 bases, with 13 bases between them. There are 15 residues in the CDR3. The CDR3 DNA sequence: TGTGCCAGCAGTTTACAGCCCTCTAGAACCTACGAGCAGTACTTC. It translates to CASSLQPSRTYEQYF.

This clonotype has at least ten counts. This chain uses TRBV18 with TRBJ2-6; TRBD1 matches 8 bases. Germline CDR1 and CDR2: KGHSH and LQKENI. V was clipped by 1 base and J by 0 bases; unmatched bases: 11. The CDR3 contains 20 residues. The chain's CDR3 is CASSPRIMPQGVSGANVLTF. CDR3 bases: TGTGCCAGCTCACCACGAATTATGCCACAGGGGGTCTCTGGGGCCAACGTCCTGACTTTC.

This clonotype was seen at least ten times. CDR3 amino acids: CASSLEGADTQYF. In nucleotides, the CDR3 is TGTGCCAGCAGTCTAGAAGGCGCAGATACGCAGTATTTT. The chain has TRBV28 and TRBJ2-3; D ambiguous. CDR3 length equals 13 residues. Germline V gene data show CDR1 as MDHEN and CDR2 as SYDVKM. With 5 bases removed from V and 4 bases from J, the gap between germline ends came to 10 bases.

A few counts support this clonotype. The rearrangement joins TRBV11-2 to TRBJ2-7, with D hard to call. CDR3 size: 13 residues. V lost 0 bases and J 4 bases, leaving 7 bases between the germline ends. CDR1 SGHAT and CDR2 FQNNGV come from the germline V gene. DNA of the CDR3: TGTGCCAGCAGCTTAGAAATGGGATACGAGCAGTACTTC. This codes for CASSLEMGYEQYF.

The sample holds many counts of this clonotype. The CDR3, as DNA: TGTGCCATCAGTCCAACACAGGATTTCCTCACTGAAGCTTTCTTT. Translated: CAISPTQDFLTEAFF. The V call is TRBV10-3, the J call TRBJ1-1, with D possibly matching TRBD1 (5 bases). Germline CDR1 ENHRY, CDR2 SYGVKD. V dropped 5 bases and J dropped 4 bases, with 17 bases sitting between them. The CDR3 contains 15 residues.

This clonotype was seen repeatedly, ten times or more. The chain links TRBV9 to TRBJ2-5; no clear D. In germline, CDR1 is SGDLS, CDR2 YYNGEE. CDR3 size: 13 residues. Trimming cost V 1 base and J 1 base, with 5 bases left between them. Here the CDR3 reads CASSVNPQETQYF. CDR3 bases: TGTGCCAGCAGCGTAAACCCCCAAGAGACCCAGTACTTC.

At least ten counts were recorded for this clonotype. This sequence joins TRBV7-3 and TRBJ2-3; D is uncertain. Trimming cost V 5 bases and J 5 bases, with 11 bases left between them. This CDR3 contains 13 residues. Germline V CDR1 and CDR2: SGHTA, FQGTGA. This CDR3 reads CASSQIHGDTQYF. The CDR3 DNA sequence: TGTGCCAGCAGCCAAATACACGGAGATACGCAGTATTTT.

The chain is built from TRBV5-6 and TRBJ2-5, with 10 bases aligning to TRBD1. Trimming cost V 3 bases and J 2 bases; bases outside gene matches: 7. The CDR3 totals 16 residues. CDR1 and CDR2 from the germline V gene are SGHDT and YYEEEE. CDR3 sequence (DNA): TGTGCCAGCAGCTACGGGACAGGGGTGAATCAAGAGACCCAGTACTTC. Protein sequence: CASSYGTGVNQETQYF.

This clonotype was counted between two and nine times. The chain employs TRBV7-2 and TRBJ2-5, with D possibly TRBD1 on 5 matching bases. The CDR3 is 13 residues long. The V and J ends lost 5 bases and 4 bases respectively, with 11 bases between them. The germline V gene has CDR1 SGHTA and CDR2 FQGNSA. The CDR3, as DNA: TGTGCCAGCAGCCCCGGCAGGGCAGAGACCCAGTACTTC. Protein sequence: CASSPGRAETQYF. Filled out from reference TRBV7-2 and TRBJ2-5, the complete variable domain reads GAGVSQSPSNKVTEKGKDVELRCDPISGHTALYWYRQSLGQGLEFLIYFQGNSAPDKSGLPSDRFSAERTGGSVSTLTIQRTQQEDSAVYLCASSPGRAETQYFGPGTRLLVL.

This clonotype occurred many times. This chain uses TRBV14 with TRBJ2-7; D uncertain. The germline CDR1 and CDR2 sequences are SGHDN and FVKESK. The germline V and J ends were trimmed by 1 base and 3 bases, with 10 bases remaining between them. This CDR3 has 14 amino acids. The CDR3 protein is CASSQASAYYEQYF. The CDR3 DNA is TGTGCCAGCAGCCAAGCTTCCGCGTACTACGAGCAGTACTTC. Based on the CDR3 plus reference TRBV14 and TRBJ2-7, the full variable domain is EAGVTQFPSHSVIEKGQTVTLRCDPISGHDNLYWYRRVMGKEIKFLLHFVKESKQDESGMPNNRFLAERTGGTYSTLKVQPAELEDSGVYFCASSQASAYYEQYFGPGTRLTVT.

This clonotype came up many times. The V and J genes are TRBV30 and TRBJ1-2, with D possibly matching TRBD1 (5 bases). CDR1 GTSNPN and CDR2 SVGIG come from the germline V gene (reference sequence). V dropped 0 bases and J dropped 3 bases, with 8 bases sitting between them. This CDR3 has 13 residues. In nucleotides, the CDR3 is TGTGCCTGGAGTGTAGGAGGGGACTATGGCTACACCTTC. Its translation: CAWSVGGDYGYTF. The complete variable domain, with remaining parts taken from reference TRBV30 and TRBJ1-2, reads SQTIHQWPATLVQPVGSPLSLECTVEGTSNPNLYWYRQAAGRGLQLLFYSVGIGQISSEVPQNLSASRPQDRQFILSSKKLLLSDSGFYLCAWSVGGDYGYTFGSGTRLTVV.

This clonotype appeared many times. It is likely a read error, because the conserved phenylalanine at the end of the CDR3 is missing. The limits of the CDR3 on the DNA are not certain, so only TCRdb's listed CDR3 is given. The genes are TRBV6-1 and TRBJ1-2; the D segment call TRBD1 is taken from the table without a DNA check. Germline lookup yields CDR1 MNHNS and CDR2 SASEGT. The CDR3 extends over 11 residues, inclusive of both ends. CDR3 region: CASRDPNRGLL.

This clonotype was seen repeatedly, ten times or more. The chain is built from TRBV6-5 and TRBJ1-1; D gene unclear. CDR1 is MNHEY and CDR2 is SVGAGI in the germline V gene. Trimming removed 0 bases at V and 2 bases at J, with 7 bases between. The CDR3 totals 14 residues. The chain's CDR3 is CASSYSPDNTEAFF. The CDR3 region has the DNA TGTGCCAGCAGTTACTCGCCGGACAACACTGAAGCTTTCTTT.

This clonotype was counted at least ten times. This sequence joins TRBV6-1 and TRBJ2-7, with D possibly TRBD2 on 5 matching bases. Germline CDR1 MNHNS, CDR2 SASEGT. The CDR3 consists of 14 residues. Trimming took off 4 bases at V and 1 base at J, with 11 bases between the two ends. The CDR3 bases are TGTGCCAGCAGTGCTGGACTGAATTCCTACGAGCAGTACTTC. Translated, it gives CASSAGLNSYEQYF.

The V gene is TRBV12-3 or TRBV12-4, the J gene TRBJ2-7; no reliable D call. Trimming pared 7 bases from V and 2 bases from J, leaving 15 bases between. The CDR3 consists of 14 residues. The DNA of the CDR3 is TGTGCCAGCAACCAAGCGTGGAACGCCTACGAGCAGTACTTC. Its protein is CASNQAWNAYEQYF.

This clonotype was seen ten or more times. This sequence joins TRBV4-1 and TRBJ2-7, with 9 bases matching TRBD1. The CDR3 extends over 17 amino acids. The germline CDR1 and CDR2 sequences are MGHRA and YSYEKL. Trimming removed 0 bases from V and 0 bases from J; junction bases left unmatched: 6. In DNA, the CDR3 is TGCGCCAGCAGCCAAGAATTGGACAGGGGAGCCTCCTACGAGCAGTACTTC. This gives the protein CASSQELDRGASYEQYF.

This clonotype showed up many times. The chain recombines TRBV12-3 or TRBV12-4 with TRBJ2-2, with 8 bases that match TRBD2. The ends lost 4 bases at V and 7 bases at J; junction bases unmatched: 8. This CDR3 contains 15 residues. The CDR3 DNA reads as TGTGCCAGCAGTTCCTCCAGCGGGAGTGACGGGGAGCTGTTTTTT. Protein sequence: CASSSSSGSDGELFF.